A selection of T cell receptor beta chains follows, all from one sample in a study of blood T cell repertoires in COVID-19. Generated by immunoSEQ multiplex PCR, the TCRdb table keeps only in-frame clones and is missing some. The sample consists of fewer than 450,000 clones, 87% of them appearing once. The sequencing input was peripheral blood. These receptors all stem from a woman in her forties or fifties with COVID-19, enrolled during active disease. CDR3s include the opening cysteine and the closing phenylalanine or tryptophan. Each record gives: J gene, V gene, clone size, D gene, CDR3 protein, CDR3 DNA. A D gene is named only where the DNA matches it firmly. Where a row states a size, it is once, few, many or the class of an expanded clone; other rows omit it.

>TRBJ2-2|TRBV19|once|TRBD2
CASSRNPGLAGYTGELFF
TGTGCCAGTAGTCGAAATCCGGGACTAGCGGGATACACCGGGGAGCTGTTTTTT
>TRBJ2-1|TRBV5-5|.|.
CATGGSTGAEFF
TGTGCCACCGGCGGTTCGACGGGAGCGGAGTTCTTC
>TRBJ1-2|TRBV5-4|.|.
CASSQDSYGYTF
TGTGCCAGCAGCCAGGACAGTTATGGCTACACCTTC
>TRBJ2-2|TRBV7-3|.|.
CASSLNTGSGTGELFF
TGTGCCAGCAGCTTAAATACAGGTTCGGGCACCGGGGAGCTGTTTTTT
>TRBJ2-1|TRBV18|.|.
CASSPLASSYNEQFF
TGTGCCAGCTCACCTCTAGCGAGCTCCTACAATGAGCAGTTCTTC
>TRBJ2-1|TRBV18|.|.
CASSPMTSYYNEQFF
TGTGCCAGCTCACCCATGACAAGTTACTACAATGAGCAGTTCTTC
>TRBJ2-7|TRBV7-9|once|.
CASSPWGVSYEQYF
TGTGCCAGCAGCCCGTGGGGGGTTTCCTACGAGCAGTACTTC
>TRBJ1-1|TRBV6-5|.|TRBD1
CASSPRTGNTEAFF
TGTGCCAGCAGTCCTCGGACAGGGAACACTGAAGCTTTCTTT
>TRBJ2-1|TRBV5-1|.|TRBD1
CASSFNPGQGKWFF
TGCGCCAGCAGCTTTAACCCGGGACAGGGTAAATGGTTCTTC
>TRBJ2-5|TRBV7-5|.|.
CARSSWTSGRARIKETQYF
TGTGCCAGAAGCTCTTGGACTAGCGGGAGGGCCAGGATTAAAGAGACCCAGTACTTC
>TRBJ2-7|TRBV2|.|.
CASSRQRAYEQYF
TGTGCCAGCAGTAGACAGCGAGCCTACGAGCAGTACTTC
>TRBJ1-3|TRBV30|once|TRBD1
CAWSRGTQGNTIYF
TGTGCCTGGAGCAGGGGGACCCAGGGAAACACCATATATTTT
>TRBJ1-5|TRBV18|.|TRBD1
CASSPPGIGTGRGQPQHF
TGTGCCAGCTCACCACCCGGGATTGGGACAGGGCGAGGGCAGCCCCAGCATTTT
>TRBJ1-2|TRBV7-9|few|.
CASSFEYHGYTF
TGTGCCAGCAGCTTCGAGTATCATGGCTACACCTTC
>TRBJ2-5|TRBV25-1|few|.
CASSEPDVRETQYF
TGTGCCAGCAGTGAACCCGACGTCAGGGAGACCCAGTACTTC
>TRBJ1-1|TRBV7-8|.|.
CASSLALGANTEAFF
TGTGCCAGCAGCTTAGCGCTGGGGGCCAACACTGAAGCTTTCTTT
>TRBJ2-3|TRBV25-1|once|TRBD1
CASSEWTGGRTDTQYF
TGTGCCAGCAGTGAATGGACAGGGGGCCGCACAGATACGCAGTATTTT
>TRBJ2-2|TRBV5-4|few|TRBD2
CASSSLAGEGTGELFF
TGTGCCAGCAGCTCTCTAGCGGGAGAGGGTACCGGGGAGCTGTTTTTT
>TRBJ2-1|TRBV24-1|.|.
CATSGSPSAGGIVSEQFF
TGTGCCACCAGTGGCTCCCCTTCGGCGGGCGGTATAGTAAGTGAGCAGTTCTTC
>TRBJ2-7|TRBV4-2|.|TRBD2
CASSQAISGSYEQYF
TGTGCCAGCAGCCAAGCAATTAGCGGGAGCTACGAGCAGTACTTC
>TRBJ1-4|TRBV19|.|.
CATKRGTSNEKLFF
TGTGCCACCAAGCGAGGGACTTCTAATGAAAAACTGTTTTTT
>TRBJ1-1|TRBV19|few|.
CASSILGQKWAFF
TGTGCCAGTAGTATTCTCGGACAAAAATGGGCTTTCTTT
>TRBJ1-1|TRBV10-2|.|TRBD1
CASSTGQGAFTEAFF
TGCGCCAGCAGTACTGGACAGGGGGCTTTCACTGAAGCTTTCTTT
>TRBJ1-1|TRBV19|.|TRBD1
CASRNPGQARNTEAFF
TGTGCCAGTAGGAATCCGGGACAGGCCAGGAACACTGAAGCTTTCTTT
>TRBJ1-1|TRBV18|.|.
CASSPDVGHGNTEAFF
TGTGCCAGCTCACCTGACGTTGGGCACGGAAACACTGAAGCTTTCTTT
>TRBJ1-1|TRBV7-2|few|TRBD1
CASSVTGGTEAFF
TGTGCCAGCAGCGTTACAGGGGGCACTGAAGCTTTCTTT
>TRBJ1-1|TRBV29-1|.|TRBD1
CSVGGLRGINTEAFF
TGCAGCGTTGGGGGTCTCAGGGGGATTAACACTGAAGCTTTCTTT